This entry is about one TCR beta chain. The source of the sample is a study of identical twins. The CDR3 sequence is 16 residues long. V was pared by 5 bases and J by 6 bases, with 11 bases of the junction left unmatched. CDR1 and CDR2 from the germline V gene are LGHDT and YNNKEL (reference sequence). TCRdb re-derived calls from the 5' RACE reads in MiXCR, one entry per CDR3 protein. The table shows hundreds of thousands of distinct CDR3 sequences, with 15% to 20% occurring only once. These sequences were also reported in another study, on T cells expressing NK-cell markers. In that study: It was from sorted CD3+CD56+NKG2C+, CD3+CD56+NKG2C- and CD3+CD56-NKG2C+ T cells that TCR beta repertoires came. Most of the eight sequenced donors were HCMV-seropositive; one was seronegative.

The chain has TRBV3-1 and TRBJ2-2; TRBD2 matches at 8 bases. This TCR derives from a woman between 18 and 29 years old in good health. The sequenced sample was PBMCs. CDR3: CASSFPGIAGSGELFF. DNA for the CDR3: TGTGCCAGCAGCTTCCCGGGAATAGCGGGATCCGGGGAGCTGTTTTTT.